This T cell receptor beta chain emerged from a study of technical replicates of blood from several donors. Germline V gives CDR1 MGHRA, CDR2 YSYEKL. The V end was cut by 2 bases, the J end by 0 bases, with 10 bases between. The CDR3 runs 16 residues. The data were produced by immunoSEQ multiplex PCR, yet TCRdb's version contains in-frame clones alone and is incomplete. The sample consists of over 65,000 clones, 94% of them appearing once. The clonotype originates from a human donor in good health. The chain has TRBV4-1 and TRBJ1-4; D gene unclear. Sequencing was carried out using T cells isolated from PBMCs. DNA for the CDR3: TGCGCCAGCAGCCAAAGTTTTATAGCAACTAATGAAAAACTGTTTTTT. This encodes CASSQSFIATNEKLFF.